The T cell receptor beta chain under discussion was sequenced for a study of post-analysis software for immune sequencing data. Study-wide context: Secondary progressive, relapsing-remitting and progressive-relapsing multiple sclerosis were among the included disease courses.

Study results and limitations: In patients, TRBV5-6, TRBV5-1 and TRBV20-1 belonged to roughly five TRBV segments found more frequently than in controls.

This clonotype was found a few times. Its antigen remains unknown. Trimming stripped 0 bases from V and 2 bases from J, with 9 bases between. Germline lookup yields CDR1 MNHEY and CDR2 SVGAGI. The CDR3 has 15 amino acids. Unique molecular identifiers featured in each of the TCR beta cDNA libraries. TCRdb itself ran the PCR reads through MiXCR, one entry per CDR3 protein. There are about 540,000 distinct CDR3 sequences in the sample; roughly 34% occur only once, and approximately 6% lies in the top ten. The rearrangement joins TRBV6-5 to TRBJ2-3, with D possibly matching TRBD1 (6 bases). The clonotype was recovered from a girl between 2 and 17 years old with multiple sclerosis. The material sequenced was blood. CDR3 amino acids: CASSYSWDTTDTQYF. CDR3 nucleotide sequence: TGTGCCAGCAGTTACTCGTGGGACACCACAGATACGCAGTATTTT.